Listed below are T cell receptor beta chains from one sample, sequenced in a study of T cell responses to AZD1222 COVID-19 vaccine. Measured with immunoSEQ multiplex PCR; TCRdb has only the in-frame clones, and not every one. Among around 130,000 clones, over 90% were seen once, and the ten largest hold 0.75% to 0.95%. The source was peripheral blood, collected on day 0 of AZD1222 vaccination. These receptors were collected from an adult in good health. Each CDR3 is given with its conserved first and last residue. A D gene is named only where the DNA matches it firmly. Size is stated for part of the rows, as once, few or many counts, or as a class when the clone is expanded.

CDR3aa	CDR3nt	d_gene	j_gene	v_gene	abundance
CASSSPYEQYF	TGTGCCAGCAGTTCCCCCTACGAGCAGTACTTC	.	TRBJ2-7	TRBV12-3/TRBV12-4	.
CASSPLGPGNSPLHF	TGTGCCAGCAGCCCTCTGGGACCAGGCAATTCACCCCTCCACTTT	.	TRBJ1-6	TRBV9	.
CASSFNSYRTTNEKLFF	TGTGCCAGCAGCTTCAACTCCTACAGGACAACTAATGAAAAACTGTTTTTT	.	TRBJ1-4	TRBV11-2	.
CASSPLMEGNEQYF	TGTGCCAGCAGTCCTCTCATGGAGGGCAACGAGCAGTACTTC	.	TRBJ2-7	TRBV27	.
CASSVEEGGFYGYTF	TGTGCCAGCAGCGTAGAAGAGGGGGGATTCTATGGCTACACCTTC	.	TRBJ1-2	TRBV9	.
CASSLAVITNTGELFF	TGTGCCAGCAGCTTAGCTGTGATTACGAACACCGGGGAGCTGTTTTTT	.	TRBJ2-2	TRBV7-8	few
CASSYGDRGPEAFF	TGTGCCAGCAGTTACGGGGACAGGGGTCCTGAAGCTTTCTTT	TRBD1	TRBJ1-1	TRBV6-5	.
CASSYGAGGSTDTQYF	TGTGCCAGCAGTTATGGCGCGGGGGGTAGCACAGATACGCAGTATTTT	TRBD2	TRBJ2-3	TRBV6-2/TRBV6-3	.
CASRDRLAGGPGELFF	TGTGCCAGCCGGGACCGGTTAGCGGGGGGGCCCGGGGAGCTGTTTTTT	TRBD2	TRBJ2-2	TRBV19	.
CASSLIQGGPHQPQHF	TGTGCCAGCAGCTTGATCCAGGGGGGTCCACATCAGCCCCAGCATTTT	TRBD1	TRBJ1-5	TRBV5-5	.
CASSSGHPPGGNEQFF	TGTGCCAGCAGCTCGGGACACCCTCCAGGGGGCAATGAGCAGTTCTTC	TRBD1	TRBJ2-1	TRBV11-3	.
CASSPFGGDEDTQYF	TGTGCCAGCAGCCCTTTTGGGGGAGATGAAGATACGCAGTATTTT	.	TRBJ2-3	TRBV9	.
CASSMFGAVNEKLFF	TGTGCCAGTAGTATGTTCGGGGCAGTCAATGAAAAACTGTTTTTT	.	TRBJ1-4	TRBV19	.
CASRPIRTGDTGYTF	TGTGCCAGCAGACCTATCCGGACAGGGGATACTGGCTACACCTTC	TRBD1	TRBJ1-2	TRBV27	.
CASSLQGSIIEQYF	TGCGCCAGCAGCTTACAGGGTTCTATTATCGAGCAGTACTTC	.	TRBJ2-7	TRBV5-1	.
CASSYSAGQGNGYTF	TGTGCCAGCAGTTACTCGGCGGGACAGGGAAACGGCTACACCTTC	TRBD1	TRBJ1-2	TRBV6-5	.
CASSYSGLADNEQFF	TGTGCCAGCAGTTACTCGGGACTAGCGGACAATGAGCAGTTCTTC	TRBD2	TRBJ2-1	TRBV6-5	.
CSVDGARAGGATYGYTF	TGCAGCGTTGACGGGGCGCGTGCAGGGGGCGCGACCTATGGCTACACCTTC	TRBD1	TRBJ1-2	TRBV29-1	.
CASSSFNQPQHF	TGTGCCAGCAGTTCATTTAACCAGCCCCAGCATTTT	.	TRBJ1-5	TRBV12-3/TRBV12-4	.
CSVGTSQETQYF	TGCAGCGTGGGGACTTCCCAAGAGACCCAGTACTTC	.	TRBJ2-5	TRBV29-1	.
CASSSVSGNTIYF	TGTGCCAGCAGTTCGGTCTCTGGAAACACCATATATTTT	.	TRBJ1-3	TRBV6-5	.
CASSFPTPSGYNEQFF	TGTGCCAGCAGCTTTCCGACACCATCTGGATACAATGAGCAGTTCTTC	.	TRBJ2-1	TRBV5-6	.
CASSGVLLGTETQYF	TGTGCCAGTAGTGGAGTCTTACTAGGGACAGAGACCCAGTACTTC	.	TRBJ2-5	TRBV2	.
CASSLASVMFSRPTNEKLFF	TGCGCCAGCAGCTTGGCATCCGTAATGTTCAGCCGGCCAACTAATGAAAAACTGTTTTTT	.	TRBJ1-4	TRBV5-1	.
CASSLRDGLGEQYF	TGTGCCAGCAGTTTAAGGGACGGCCTGGGGGAGCAGTACTTC	.	TRBJ2-7	TRBV27	.
CASSVVDGNEKLFF	TGTGCCAGCAGCGTAGTGGACGGTAATGAAAAACTGTTTTTT	.	TRBJ1-4	TRBV9	.